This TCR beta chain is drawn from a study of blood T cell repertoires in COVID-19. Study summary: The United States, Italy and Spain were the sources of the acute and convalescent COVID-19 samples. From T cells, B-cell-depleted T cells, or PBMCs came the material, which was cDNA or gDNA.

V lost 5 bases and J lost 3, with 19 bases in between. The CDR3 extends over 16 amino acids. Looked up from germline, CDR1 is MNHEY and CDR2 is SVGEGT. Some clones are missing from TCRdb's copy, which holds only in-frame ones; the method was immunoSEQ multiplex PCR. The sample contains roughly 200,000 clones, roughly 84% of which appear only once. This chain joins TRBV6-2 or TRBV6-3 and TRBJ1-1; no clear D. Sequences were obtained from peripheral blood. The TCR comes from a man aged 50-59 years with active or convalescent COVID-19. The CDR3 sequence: CASSIEGWGFDTEAFF. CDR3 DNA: TGTGCCAGCAGTATTGAGGGATGGGGTTTCGACACTGAAGCTTTCTTT.